The clone carrying this TCR beta chain showed up just a few times. Its antigen is currently unknown. The data stem from a study of blood T cells in healthy people across ages. Study summary: About one barcoded TCR beta cDNA was captured per two T cells. General study findings and limits: Older age went with lower TCR beta diversity per million T cells, in a roughly linear way.

Germline loops: CDR1 SGHTA, CDR2 FQGTGA. With V trimmed by 5 bases and J by 11 bases, 11 bases remained unmatched. The CDR3 length is 13 residues. A second PCR of 7 to 11 cycles used a sample-barcoded 5' primer and a J-beta primer mix. TCRdb passed the 5' RACE reads through MiXCR, listing each CDR3 protein once. The profile shows more than 750,000 distinct CDR3 sequences, 25% to 35% of them singletons. The data were also submitted as part of a second study, on T cells of mothers and their children. That study adds: The yield was over 9 million TCR beta CDR3 reads from each mother and approximately 3.1 million from each child. Detection yielded no persistent microchimeric T cell clones.

Source material: blood. The TCR comes from a woman in her thirties or forties in good health. The chain links TRBV7-3 to TRBJ1-1; TRBD1 agrees at 7 bases. The chain's CDR3 is CASSHTPTGRAFF. CDR3 nucleotides: TGTGCCAGCAGCCATACTCCGACAGGGAGGGCTTTCTTT.